This TCR beta chain was observed in a study of cytomegalovirus exposure and HLA in healthy donors. PCR involved 60 Vbeta and 13 Jbeta primers. Here immunoSEQ multiplex PCR was the method, and the copy in TCRdb shows in-frame clones only, minus some. Its clone listing holds about 160,000 clones. With V trimmed by 7 bases and J by 3 bases, 8 bases remained unmatched. The CDR3 extends over 15 amino acids. Germline V gives CDR1 SNHLY, CDR2 FYNNEI. Note on this clone: As yet, its antigen is unknown.

Whole-study findings and limits: The productive fraction for most TCR beta V segments was about 90% or about 30% in an earlier analysis.

Sequencing input: PBMCs. This rearrangement joins TRBV2 to TRBJ2-1; TRBD1 matches at 8 bases. This receptor was obtained from a woman aged 55-70 years in good health and CMV-seronegative. The CDR3 sequence: CASTWDRSFYNEQFF. As DNA, the CDR3 is TGTGCCAGCACCTGGGACAGGAGCTTCTACAATGAGCAGTTCTTC.